This T cell receptor beta chain was obtained from a study of cytomegalovirus exposure and HLA in healthy donors listed by TCRdb under 2017. Describing the broader study: In an earlier analysis of under 600 of the donors, 250 to 300 Gb of sequence data and approximately 100 million unique TCR beta sequences from 150 million to 200 million T cells were reported. An early release covering roughly 580 HLA-typed donors comprised approximately 290 gigabases of sequencing data and around 86 million unique TCR sequences. Among the approximately 420 genotyped donors, 81% belonged to the genetic ancestry cluster associated with self-reported Caucasian donors. The study aimed to test whether cataloging public T cell receptors could reveal signatures of past pathogen exposure. Using immunosequencing, the study profiled T cell repertoires from fewer than 850 subjects and related those repertoires to cytomegalovirus serostatus. Besides the first cohort of 666 subjects, a separate validation cohort made up of 95 to 150 different subjects was used. The study combined high-throughput TCR immunosequencing, statistical association of individual TCRs with disease status, and machine learning to predict cytomegalovirus infection status. A later analysis re-analyzed previously published TCR beta repertoires from 660 or so donors and added high-resolution HLA genotyping to study TCR occurrence patterns. Rather than drawing on any new phenotypic data, the later analysis identified candidate immune exposures from TCR beta sequences and the way those sequences occurred across donors. In an earlier analysis of about 590 of the donors, high-throughput TCR beta sequencing was used to judge whether each TCR beta V gene segment behaved as functional or pseudogenic. Donor age, sex, ethnicity and CMV serostatus were compiled together with the repertoire data. Genome-wide SNP genotypes for about 65% of the roughly 670 donors were used in a later genetic analysis, which treated that subset as a discovery cohort. All discovery cohort repertoires had been generated on a single sequencing platform. HLA typing covered class I and class II loci at four-digit resolution. Typing coverage varied by locus: 629-630 donors for A, B, C, DRB1 and DQB1; approximately 520 for DQA1; 606 for DPA1; approximately 450 for DPB1. Roughly 5 DR-DQ haplotypes were handled as single units for association and clustering because linkage in the cohort was strong. Across approximately 420 genotyped donors of the cohort, an average of approximately 220,000 unique TCR beta nucleotide sequences per donor were sequenced, and roughly 18% of those sequences were non-productive. What the research found in general, with its limitations: In a later analysis, TCR association rates were found to vary across HLA loci, with the most associated TCRs seen for DRB1 alleles and the fewest for HLA-C alleles. The authors suggested that the approach could potentially be generalized to other disease states and immunological phenotypes. Some IMGT-functional V segments, including TRBV6-2 and TRBV6-3, could not be distinguished by the 87-base-pair reads and were therefore excluded. Immune exposure information for the cohort was limited to CMV serostatus. A further reported finding was that TCR beta sequences accurately predicted the HLA-A and HLA-B alleles for most subjects in the first cohort. The classifier was reported to diagnose cytomegalovirus status with high specificity and sensitivity in both the original cohort and the validation cohort. Seventeen rarely observed V segments, including chromosome 9 orphons, were excluded from the earlier analysis of several hundred of the donors because counts were too low. Several of the top co-occurrence clusters appeared to be linked to parvovirus B19, influenza, CMV and Epstein-Barr virus, according to a later analysis. The cohort was sequenced for TCR beta chains only, and without alpha or paired-chain data the features that could be detected were limited. A later genetic analysis associated a missense DCLRE1C variant with V-gene and J-gene trimming of TCR beta chains, and an independent cohort replicated the association. Linkage disequilibrium might explain the correlated functional status among segregating V segments, but an unknown experimental factor could not be ruled out. At a false discovery rate of 0.05, a later analysis linked fewer than 20,000 TCR beta sequences to specific HLA alleles. Assigning TCR associations to individual alleles was difficult when HLA alleles, especially DR and DQ, strongly co-occurred. A later analysis found that most CMV-associated TCR beta chains appeared HLA-restricted, with HLA associations seemingly driven largely by CMV exposure. An earlier analysis of approximately 540 of the donors showed that most TCR beta V segments appeared in productive rearrangements either about 87% or about 30% of the time, which broadly matched IMGT annotations. Compared with equally common non-associated chains, HLA-associated TCR beta chains in a later analysis were more clonally expanded and had lower generation probabilities. Most TCR sequences were observed very rarely across donors, whereas some public TCRs were present in many individuals. The study listed 164 TCR beta chains as associated with cytomegalovirus. According to a later genetic analysis, donors in an Asian-associated ancestry cluster had fewer N-insertions in productive TCRs than the approximately 610-donor mean. Presence/absence analyses assumed roughly uniform sequencing depth across donors, an assumption that may not hold. The sequencing pipeline was judged likely to have produced a cluster of highly shared sequence variants as a technical artifact. Because some donors lacked HLA typing at each locus, the association tests relied only on the typed subset. Three of the identified cytomegalovirus-associated TCR beta chains were confirmed in vitro to be specific for cytomegalovirus antigens.

This clone was counted once. Its antigen has not been determined. The sample holds no much larger clone one base away, and base qualities are not on file. The cohort comprised some 700 healthy bone marrow donors. Cohort members were all nominally healthy when sampled, although unrecorded immune exposures were likely present. CMV serostatus was positive for about 290 and negative for about 50% of the roughly 670 cohort members, and was not recorded for this donor. Every donor gave a peripheral blood sample, and the peripheral blood mononuclear cells from that sample were used for TCR beta sequencing. The Qiagen DNeasy Blood Extraction Kit was used to extract genomic DNA from the blood cell samples. The library came from the immunoSEQ multiplex PCR assay. For the multiplex PCR, a mixture combining 60 forward primers for TCR Vbeta segments and 13 reverse primers for TCR Jbeta segments was used. Amplification of the CDR3 region of rearranged TCR beta genes was performed with a multiplex PCR assay on genomic DNA. Amplified TCR beta libraries were sequenced as 87-base-pair reads on the Illumina HiSeq System. Concerning the study's data processing: A later analysis tallied roughly 78 million unique TCR beta chains across the 666 repertoires, and about 12 million of those chains were shared by two or more donors. Raw reads were error-corrected and collapsed into unique sequences with a nearest-neighbor algorithm that merged closely related sequences to remove PCR and sequencing errors. CDR3 sequences were aligned to IMGT reference sequences to assign V, D and J gene segments. Each retained sequence needed at least a six-nucleotide match to both a V gene segment and a J gene segment. A rearrangement counted as productive if the CDR3 had no stop codons and remained in frame with V and J, and every other rearrangement counted as non-productive. Following IMGT convention, CDR3 was defined as the stretch from the second conserved V-encoded cysteine up to the conserved J-encoded phenylalanine. In an earlier analysis of around 640 of the donors, sequences lacking an unambiguous match to a single V gene segment were excluded. In an earlier analysis of some 590 of the donors, V segments were called functional above 56.7% productive rearrangements and were called segregating when the between-donor standard deviation exceeded 5%. A statistical classification framework was built to diagnose cytomegalovirus status from the catalog of TCR beta chain sequences. In a later analysis, TCR nucleotide sequences were compared against IMGT/GENE-DB human TR gene sequences so that V and J genes could be assigned. In a later analysis, CDR3 sequences and most-parsimonious VDJ recombination scenarios were assigned using the TCRdist pipeline. A later analysis defined each TCR beta chain by its CDR3 amino acid sequence plus V-gene family, and excluded reads lacking a unique V-gene family. As a way to deal with suspected cross-contamination and a sequencing artifact, a later analysis dropped under 600 nucleotide sequences that were highly shared and had low generation probability. For each public chain, a later analysis derived a clonal expansion index from normalized ranks of inferred template counts within each repertoire. Generation probabilities in a later analysis came from a VDJ recombination model fitted to out-of-frame rearrangements, and those results were checked against IGoR. Hypergeometric tests were used in a later analysis to score TCR-TCR, TCR-HLA and TCR-CMV co-occurrence, with a repertoire-size bias correction applied to the TCR pairs. To estimate false discovery rates, a later analysis permuted the HLA or CMV assignments 20 times. A later analysis grouped co-occurring TCRs with DBSCAN, adding TCRdist sequence similarity when clustering within HLA-allele-positive subsets. Repertoires with fewer than 30,000 or more than 120,000 public chains were left out of co-occurrence clustering, as were about five repertoires with anomalous nucleotide sharing. Entries here come from immuneACCESS through TCRdb and include only in-frame sequences with V and J called. Some clones fail to appear in such tables; in the studies checked, an unresolved V gene covers under half of the shortfall, and the cause of the remainder is unknown. D and trimming come from the DNA, and the V and J calls and clone size come from that table. Here the sample has 85,000 to 100,000 clones; about three quarters occur a single time. The leading ten clones occupy roughly 7.7% of the sample.

The CDR3 measures 16 amino acids from cysteine to phenylalanine. The DNA shown is the 48-base CDR3, in frame from base 1. The junction shows trimming of 7 bases on V and 9 bases on J, plus 25 bases between the germline ends. From the germline V gene (reference sequence), CDR1 is SEHNR and CDR2 is FQNEAQ. The rearranged chain carries TRBV7-9 and TRBJ2-1; the D gene is not confidently resolved. Sequenced: PBMCs. The origin of this receptor is a human donor in good health. The DNA sequence reads TGTGCCAGCACCCTTCAAACTCTTTATGGCACGGGTGAGCAGTTCTTC. This sequence encodes CASTLQTLYGTGEQFF.